One and the same sample provided the 30 T cell receptor beta chains below, sequenced in a study of CD8 T cells in Susac syndrome. Random hexamers primed reverse transcription of roughly 0.5 to 1 ug RNA. TCRdb analysed the immunoSEQ multiplex PCR reads with MiXCR anew, one entry per CDR3 protein. The sample lists approximately 140,000 distinct CDR3 sequences, roughly 95% seen once, with approximately 0.11% in the top ten. The sequencing input was CD4+ T cells from PBMCs. These receptors came from a human donor with multiple sclerosis.

This clonotype turned up a few times. The chain carries TRBV7-2 and TRBJ2-1; TRBD2 might be the D (5 bases). This CDR3 spans 13 amino acids. The ends were cut back, 1 base at V and 4 bases at J, with 5 bases in the middle. Germline lookup yields CDR1 SGHTA and CDR2 FQGNSA. The CDR3 here is CASSLGTYNEQFF. The CDR3 DNA reads TGTGCCAGCAGCTTAGGGACTTACAATGAGCAGTTCTTC.

The chain employs TRBV30 and TRBJ1-2; possibly TRBD1 for D (5 bases). The CDR3 is 13 amino acids. Trimming took off 2 bases at V and 3 bases at J, with 10 bases between the two ends. Germline-derived CDR1 and CDR2 are GTSNPN and SVGIG (reference sequence). CDR3 residues: CAWSPQGDYGYTF. The CDR3 coding sequence is TGTGCCTGGAGTCCCCAGGGAGACTATGGCTACACCTTC. Looking up the rest from reference TRBV30 and TRBJ1-2 gives the full variable domain: SQTIHQWPATLVQPVGSPLSLECTVEGTSNPNLYWYRQAAGRGLQLLFYSVGIGQISSEVPQNLSASRPQDRQFILSSKKLLLSDSGFYLCAWSPQGDYGYTFGSGTRLTVV.

The CDR3 spells CASSVGVWTRDGYTF. Written as DNA, the CDR3 is TGTGCCAGCAGCGTAGGGGTCTGGACGCGGGATGGCTACACCTTC. The V call is TRBV9, the J call TRBJ1-2; D uncertain. Germline V gene sequence: CDR1 SGDLS, CDR2 YYNGEE. The ends were cut back, 0 bases at V and 6 bases at J, with 15 bases in the middle. The CDR3 covers 15 residues.

This clonotype showed up just a few times. One end of the junction fails to match germline, which may point to a read error. V is TRBV20-1 and J is TRBJ2-7; maybe TRBD2 (6 bases). Germline CDR1 DFQATT, CDR2 SNEGSKA (reference sequence). This CDR3 has 10 amino acids. CDR3: CSAREGPVGF. DNA of the CDR3: TGCAGTGCTAGGGAGGGCCCCGTAGGCTTC.

This clonotype was seen once. The chain has TRBV6-5 and TRBJ2-5; tentatively, D is TRBD1 (6 bases). Trimming shortened V by 2 bases and J by 1 base, and 11 bases separated the two germline ends. The CDR3 extends over 15 amino acids. The germline gives CDR1 MNHEY, CDR2 SVGAGI. CDR3 nucleotide sequence: TGTGCCAGCAGTTACGAAGGGGGACCCCAAGAGACCCAGTACTTC. As protein: CASSYEGGPQETQYF.

The chain combines TRBV29-1 with TRBJ2-5; D is unclear. V lost 5 bases and J lost 7, with 14 bases in between. The CDR3 runs to 12 residues. Germline V gene sequence: CDR1 SQVTM, CDR2 ANQGSEA. CDR3 bases: TGCAGCGTTAAGCCCTTATTGGGGACCCAGTACTTC. Translation: CSVKPLLGTQYF.

The chain carries TRBV11-1 and TRBJ1-1, with D unresolved. Germline assignment: CDR1 SGHAT and CDR2 FQDESV (reference sequence). V lost 3 bases and J lost 1, with 6 bases in between. This CDR3 is built from 13 residues. CDR3 protein: CASSFYRNTEAFF. The CDR3 DNA is TGTGCCAGCAGCTTCTACAGGAACACTGAAGCTTTCTTT.

A single count supports this clonotype. The chain couples TRBV12-3 or TRBV12-4 to TRBJ2-5; TRBD2 might be the D (6 bases). The CDR3 runs to 12 residues. V was pared by 3 bases and J by 5 bases, with 7 bases between. CDR3 in DNA: TGTGCCAGCAGTTTTGGGGGGGAGACCCAGTACTTC. Amino acid sequence: CASSFGGETQYF.

The rearrangement uses TRBV7-2 and TRBJ2-3; D is uncertain. The germline V and J ends were trimmed by 1 base and 1 base, with 12 bases remaining between them. The V gene's germline CDR1 is SGHTA and CDR2 FQGNSA. CDR3 size: 16 residues. The CDR3 loop reads CASSLVQRARTDTQYF. The CDR3 DNA sequence: TGTGCCAGCAGCTTAGTGCAACGGGCACGCACAGATACGCAGTATTTT.

The rearrangement uses TRBV28 and TRBJ1-5, with D perhaps matching TRBD1 (6 bases). V lost 8 bases to trimming and J lost 1 base, with 12 bases between them. Germline CDR1 and CDR2: MDHEN and SYDVKM. This CDR3 contains 14 residues. The CDR3 DNA reads as TGTGCCAGCCGGACAGTCCCCAGCAATCAGCCCCAGCATTTT. Amino acid sequence: CASRTVPSNQPQHF.

This sequence joins TRBV29-1 and TRBJ1-1; 8 bases match TRBD1. The CDR3 has 15 amino acids. Per germline, CDR1 SQVTM and CDR2 ANQGSEA. Losses at the gene ends were 1 base for V and 5 bases for J; bases not matched to a gene: 9. CDR3 DNA: TGCAGCGTTGAAGGAGGTCAGGGGGCGGCGACTGAAGCTTTCTTT. It translates to CSVEGGQGAATEAFF.

The rearrangement joins TRBV20-1 to TRBJ1-3; no definite D call. Trimming took off 2 bases at V and 5 bases at J, with 13 bases between the two ends. Per germline, CDR1 DFQATT and CDR2 SNEGSKA (reference sequence). The CDR3 length is 14 residues. CDR3 nucleotides: TGCAGTGCTAGATACCTGCTTTCACGAAACACCATATATTTT. Translated: CSARYLLSRNTIYF.

This chain links TRBV29-1 with TRBJ2-7; D uncertain. Germline CDR1 reads SQVTM; CDR2 reads ANQGSEA. This CDR3 is 14 amino acids long. Trimming shortened V by 5 bases and J by 2 bases, and 16 bases separated the two germline ends. CDR3 DNA sequence: TGCAGCGTTACCGACTCAAGTAGAACCTACGAGCAGTACTTC. This sequence encodes CSVTDSSRTYEQYF.

The rearrangement uses TRBV3-1 and TRBJ2-7; TRBD1 might be the D (5 bases). V shed 0 bases and J shed 1 base, with 7 bases lying between them. This CDR3 region has 14 residues. Germline lookup yields CDR1 LGHDT and CDR2 YNNKEL (reference sequence). The chain's CDR3 is CASSQDRVSYEQYF. The CDR3 nucleotides read TGTGCCAGCAGCCAAGACAGGGTTTCCTACGAGCAGTACTTC.

This chain connects TRBV6-2 or TRBV6-3 to TRBJ1-1, with a possible D match to TRBD1 (5 bases). The CDR3 sequence is 14 residues long. Germline assignment: CDR1 MNHEY and CDR2 SVGEGT. Trimming removed 6 bases at V and 11 bases at J, with 22 bases between. As DNA, the CDR3 is TGTGCCAGCAGCCGCCCCCCAGGGACCAGGCAGGCTTTCTTT. Protein: CASSRPPGTRQAFF.

This rearrangement joins TRBV18 to TRBJ2-7; the D is unclear. The CDR3 has 11 amino acids. V dropped 2 bases and J dropped 6 bases, with 5 bases sitting between them. CDR1 is KGHSH, CDR2 LQKENI, per germline. The CDR3 sequence is CASSPGVEQYF. Here the CDR3 DNA reads TGTGCCAGCTCACCAGGGGTCGAGCAGTACTTC.

V is TRBV7-3 and J is TRBJ2-5; D may be TRBD2 (6 bases). The germline gives CDR1 SGHTA, CDR2 FQGTGA. The CDR3 contains 15 residues. Trimming removed 0 bases from V and 0 bases from J, with 8 bases in between. This CDR3 is CASSLTGLYQETQYF. The CDR3 bases are TGTGCCAGCAGCTTAACGGGACTGTACCAAGAGACCCAGTACTTC.

J is TRBJ1-1 and V is TRBV5-4, with TRBD1 identical over 8 bases. The length of the CDR3 is 15 residues. Germline assignment: CDR1 SGHNT and CDR2 YYREEE (reference sequence). After removal of 4 bases from V and 4 bases from J, the junction contained 9 bases not matched to a gene. This CDR3 reads CASSPPTGGGTEAFF. In DNA, the CDR3 is TGTGCCAGCAGCCCGCCCACAGGGGGGGGCACTGAAGCTTTCTTT. The variable domain in full, completed from reference TRBV5-4 and TRBJ1-1, reads ETGVTQSPTHLIKTRGQQVTLRCSSQSGHNTVSWYQQALGQGPQFIFQYYREEENGRGNFPPRFSGLQFPNYSSELNVNALELDDSALYLCASSPPTGGGTEAFFGQGTRLTVV.

The V call is TRBV4-3, the J call TRBJ2-2, with 9 positions matching TRBD2. This CDR3 comprises 16 residues. V was clipped by 4 bases and J by 2 bases; unmatched bases: 5. The germline CDR1 and CDR2 sequences are LGHNA and YSLEER. The CDR3 loop is CASSRGSGGNTGELFF. CDR3 bases: TGCGCCAGCAGCCGAGGTAGCGGGGGTAACACCGGGGAGCTGTTTTTT.

The chain employs TRBV7-9 and TRBJ2-2, with D perhaps assigned TRBD1 or TRBD2 (6 bases each). The CDR3 has 15 amino acids. Germline V gene lookup returns CDR1 SEHNR and CDR2 FQNEAQ (reference sequence). Trimming cost V 4 bases and J 3 bases, with 12 bases left between them. CDR3 nucleotide sequence: TGTGCCAGCAGCTCAAGGGGGGAAGACACCGGGGAGCTGTTTTTT. Protein product: CASSSRGEDTGELFF. The whole variable domain, remainder taken from reference TRBV7-9 and TRBJ2-2, is DTGVSQNPRHKITKRGQNVTFRCDPISEHNRLYWYRQTLGQGPEFLTYFQNEAQLEKSRLLSDRFSAERPKGSFSTLEIQRTEQGDSAMYLCASSSRGEDTGELFFGEGSRLTVL.

In its sample, this clonotype was seen once. The J gene is TRBJ2-3, the V gene TRBV11-2; 7 bases line up with TRBD2. V was clipped by 5 bases and J by 4 bases; unmatched bases: 6. The CDR3 contains 14 residues. The germline V gene encodes CDR1 SGHAT and CDR2 FQNNGV. CDR3 sequence: CASSPGTNPDTQYF. The DNA of the CDR3 is TGTGCCAGCAGCCCAGGGACTAACCCAGATACGCAGTATTTT.

The V and J genes are TRBV12-3 or TRBV12-4 and TRBJ2-1, with a tentative D call TRBD2 (6 bases). Deletions cut 0 bases from V and 4 bases from J, with 10 bases between. This CDR3 has 15 amino acids. This CDR3 reads CASSLAGGVYNEQFF. In DNA, the CDR3 is TGTGCCAGCAGTTTAGCGGGAGGAGTTTACAATGAGCAGTTCTTC.

This clonotype occurred once. The J gene is TRBJ2-7, the V gene TRBV6-6; D tentatively fits TRBD1 or TRBD2 (5 bases each). Germline loops: CDR1 MNHNY, CDR2 SVGAGI (reference sequence). V lost 6 bases and J lost 4, with 13 bases in between. The CDR3 is 13 residues long. CDR3 region: CASSRDRLYEQYF. The CDR3 DNA reads TGTGCCAGCAGCAGGGACCGACTTTACGAGCAGTACTTC.

The chain is built from TRBV3-1 and TRBJ1-2; tentatively, D is TRBD1 (6 bases). CDR1 is LGHDT, CDR2 YNNKEL, per germline (reference sequence). This CDR3 has 15 amino acids. Trimming took 4 bases from V and 4 from J, leaving 16 bases between them. The DNA for the CDR3 is TGTGCCAGCAGCCCTTCCTTGACAGGTCTCTATGGCTACACCTTC. This gives the protein CASSPSLTGLYGYTF.

The genes are TRBV27 and TRBJ2-4; TRBD2 matches at 11 bases. This CDR3 spans 14 amino acids. V shed 9 bases, J shed 7 bases, and the junction held 8 bases outside the gene matches. Germline V gives CDR1 MNHEY, CDR2 SMNVEV (reference sequence). The CDR3 nucleotides are TGTGCCAGTGGGACTAGCGGTCTTGGGAACATTCAGTACTTC. Its translation: CASGTSGLGNIQYF.

V and J are TRBV20-1 and TRBJ1-2; a weak D match, TRBD1 (5 bases). V lost 3 bases and J 2 bases, leaving 16 bases between the germline ends. The germline CDR1 and CDR2 sequences are DFQATT and SNEGSKA (reference sequence). This CDR3 spans 15 amino acids. The chain's CDR3 is CSARGVGGPNYGYTF. CDR3 DNA: TGCAGTGCTAGGGGGGTGGGAGGACCGAACTATGGCTACACCTTC.

V gene TRBV9 combines with J gene TRBJ2-7; D is unresolved. CDR3 length: 14 amino acids. Germline lookup yields CDR1 SGDLS and CDR2 YYNGEE. Trimming took 2 bases from V and 2 from J, leaving 11 bases between them. CDR3 sequence (DNA): TGTGCCAGCAGCGTTGAGGCAGGAGCCTACGAGCAGTACTTC. This encodes CASSVEAGAYEQYF.

The chain joins TRBV20-1 to TRBJ2-5; 9 positions match TRBD1. Germline V gene data show CDR1 as DFQATT and CDR2 as SNEGSKA (reference sequence). The V segment lost 6 bases and the J segment 1 base; nucleotides outside the gene matches: 12. The CDR3 spans 16 residues. CDR3 sequence (DNA): TGCAGTGCGACAATACAGGGGGCTTTAGCCCAAGAGACCCAGTACTTC. Amino acid sequence: CSATIQGALAQETQYF.

The chain recombines TRBV30 with TRBJ1-2; no clear D gene. The CDR3 consists of 14 residues. Between the trimmed V and J ends, which lost 0 bases and 9 bases, there was a span of 17 bases. CDR1 GTSNPN and CDR2 SVGIG come from the germline V gene (reference sequence). The DNA of the CDR3 is TGTGCCTGGAGTGTAATACGGTTATCAAGTAGCTACACCTTC. Translated: CAWSVIRLSSSYTF.

The chain carries TRBV4-1 and TRBJ1-4; no definite D call. Germline V lookup: CDR1 MGHRA, CDR2 YSYEKL. Trimming pared 3 bases from V and 8 bases from J, leaving 13 bases between. This CDR3 spans 14 amino acids. For the CDR3, the DNA is TGCGCCAGCAGCCATGGGGATGAGAGGGAAAAACTGTTTTTT. It specifies CASSHGDEREKLFF.